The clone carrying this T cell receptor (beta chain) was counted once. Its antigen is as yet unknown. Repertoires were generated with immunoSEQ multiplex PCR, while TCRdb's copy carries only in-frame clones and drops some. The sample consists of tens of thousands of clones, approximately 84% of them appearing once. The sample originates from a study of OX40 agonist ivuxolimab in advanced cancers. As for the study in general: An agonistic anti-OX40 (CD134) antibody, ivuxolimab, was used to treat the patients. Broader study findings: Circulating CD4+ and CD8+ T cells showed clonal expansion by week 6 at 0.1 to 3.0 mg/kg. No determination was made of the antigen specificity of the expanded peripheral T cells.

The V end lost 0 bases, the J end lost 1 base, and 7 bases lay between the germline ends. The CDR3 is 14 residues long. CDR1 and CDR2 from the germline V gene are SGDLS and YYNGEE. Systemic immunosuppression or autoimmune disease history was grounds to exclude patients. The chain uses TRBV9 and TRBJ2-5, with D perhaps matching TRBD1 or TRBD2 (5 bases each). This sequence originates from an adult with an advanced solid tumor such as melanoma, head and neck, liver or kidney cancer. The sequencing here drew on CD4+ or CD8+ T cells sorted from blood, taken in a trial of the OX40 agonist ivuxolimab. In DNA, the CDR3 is TGTGCCAGCAGCGTAGAAGGGACCCAAGAGACCCAGTACTTC. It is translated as CASSVEGTQETQYF.